A selection of T cell receptor beta chains follows, all from one sample in a study of Ad26.COV2.S vaccination and SARS-CoV-2 variants. Some clones are missing from TCRdb's copy, which holds only in-frame ones; the method was immunoSEQ multiplex PCR. The data contain about 680,000 clones, 89% of them singletons. Sequenced here: peripheral blood, sampled in a trial of Ad26.COV2.S vaccine versus placebo. The receptors were gathered from a person between 18 and 65 years old who received the Ad26.COV2.S COVID-19 vaccine or a placebo. Both conserved end residues are part of each CDR3. Each record gives: V gene, clone size, J gene, D gene, CDR3 protein, CDR3 DNA. D genes are given only for firm matches. Some rows mark clone size as missing; the rest say once, few, many or name a class of expanded clone.

>TRBV30|.|TRBJ2-7|TRBD2
CAWSVTSGVAYEQYF
TGTGCCTGGAGTGTAACTAGCGGGGTAGCCTACGAGCAGTACTTC
>TRBV18|.|TRBJ1-2|TRBD1
CASSPTGGYGYTF
TGTGCCAGCTCACCTACAGGGGGCTATGGCTACACCTTC
>TRBV4-1|.|TRBJ2-5|TRBD2
CASSPTPSGGYQETQYF
TGCGCCAGCAGCCCAACGCCTAGCGGGGGATACCAGGAGACCCAGTACTTC
>TRBV20-1|.|TRBJ2-2|.
CSASGSRDYTGELFF
TGCAGTGCTAGTGGTAGCAGGGACTACACCGGGGAGCTGTTTTTT
>TRBV30|.|TRBJ1-5|.
CAWSVAGMHQPQHF
TGTGCCTGGAGTGTAGCAGGGATGCATCAGCCCCAGCATTTT
>TRBV6-1|.|TRBJ1-3|.
CASSYSGNTIYF
TGTGCCAGCAGTTATTCTGGAAACACCATATATTTT
>TRBV2|.|TRBJ2-7|.
CASRQEAYEQYF
TGTGCCAGCAGACAGGAGGCCTACGAGCAGTACTTC
>TRBV7-3|.|TRBJ2-3|TRBD2
CASSLTSGGATDTQYF
TGTGCCAGCAGCTTGACTAGCGGGGGGGCCACAGATACGCAGTATTTT
>TRBV18|.|TRBJ1-2|TRBD1
CASSIGQGSVTIGYTF
TGTGCCAGCTCGATTGGACAGGGGTCGGTAACTATTGGCTACACCTTC
>TRBV3-1/TRBV3-2|.|TRBJ1-3|.
CASSQGTWAGNTIYF
TGTGCCAGCAGCCAAGGGACCTGGGCTGGAAACACCATATATTTT
>TRBV5-6|.|TRBJ1-5|.
CASSLVGVVEPQHF
TGTGCCAGCAGCTTGGTCGGGGTGGTAGAGCCCCAGCATTTT
>TRBV3-1/TRBV3-2|.|TRBJ2-7|TRBD2
CASSQELADEQYF
TGTGCCAGCAGCCAAGAACTAGCGGACGAGCAGTACTTC
>TRBV7-2|few|TRBJ2-2|.
CASSLVAYLGGELFF
TGTGCCAGCAGCTTGGTAGCCTACCTGGGCGGGGAGCTGTTTTTT
>TRBV30|.|TRBJ1-5|TRBD1
CAWKGQGNQPQHF
TGTGCCTGGAAGGGACAGGGGAATCAGCCCCAGCATTTT
>TRBV24-1|once|TRBJ2-7|.
CAPVGDRTYEQYF
TGTGCCCCCGTGGGAGACAGAACCTACGAGCAGTACTTC
>TRBV6-5|.|TRBJ2-7|.
CASSFGYEQYF
TGTGCCAGCAGCTTTGGGTACGAGCAGTACTTC
>TRBV5-1|.|TRBJ2-6|.
CASSLGGSVGAGANVLTF
TGCGCCAGCAGCTTGGGCGGGTCTGTGGGGGCTGGGGCCAACGTCCTGACTTTC
>TRBV5-1|.|TRBJ2-2|.
CASSLEAGIWEELFF
TGCGCCAGCAGCTTGGAGGCAGGGATCTGGGAGGAGCTGTTTTTT
>TRBV18|.|TRBJ1-1|.
CASSPVGPNTEAFF
TGTGCCAGCTCACCGGTGGGACCGAACACTGAAGCTTTCTTT
>TRBV6-5|once|TRBJ2-7|.
CASSYPSGVGVYEQYF
TGTGCCAGCAGTTACCCGTCGGGGGTAGGGGTCTACGAGCAGTACTTC
>TRBV25-1|.|TRBJ2-5|.
CASSSPGETQYF
TGTGCCAGCAGTAGCCCGGGGGAGACCCAGTACTTC
>TRBV5-6|.|TRBJ2-7|.
CASSGDRRSYEQYF
TGTGCCAGCAGCGGAGACCGTCGATCCTACGAGCAGTACTTC
>TRBV9|.|TRBJ2-2|.
CASSATGAGELFF
TGTGCCAGCAGCGCCACTGGTGCCGGGGAGCTGTTTTTT
>TRBV30|few|TRBJ1-6|TRBD1
CAWSTRTGSSYNSPLHF
TGTGCCTGGAGCACCCGGACAGGGAGCTCCTATAATTCACCCCTCCACTTT
>TRBV18|.|TRBJ2-7|.
CASSPPRGQGYEQYF
TGTGCCAGCTCACCACCGCGGGGGCAAGGCTACGAGCAGTACTTC
>TRBV5-1|.|TRBJ1-2|.
CASSLVIGYGYTF
TGCGCCAGCAGCTTGGTTATAGGGTATGGCTACACCTTC
>TRBV2|.|TRBJ2-1|TRBD2
CAITGASGRNEQFF
TGTGCCATCACCGGGGCTAGCGGGAGGAATGAGCAGTTCTTC
>TRBV12-3/TRBV12-4|once|TRBJ1-2|.
CASSGAPYGYTF
TGTGCCAGCAGCGGGGCTCCCTATGGCTACACCTTC
>TRBV5-1|.|TRBJ2-1|TRBD1
CASSSLTTGGRNNEQFF
TGCGCCAGCAGCTCACTCACGACAGGGGGGAGAAACAATGAGCAGTTCTTC
>TRBV24-1|.|TRBJ2-1|.
CATSDYSVEQFF
TGTGCCACCAGTGATTATAGCGTTGAGCAGTTCTTC
>TRBV11-3|.|TRBJ2-7|.
CASSLGAGTNYEQYF
TGTGCCAGCAGCTTAGGGGCAGGGACAAACTACGAGCAGTACTTC
>TRBV5-4|.|TRBJ1-1|.
CASSLKGIIGTEAFF
TGTGCCAGCAGCTTGAAGGGGATAATCGGCACTGAAGCTTTCTTT
>TRBV6-6|.|TRBJ1-2|.
CASNRITEHYGYTF
TGTGCCAGCAACAGGATAACAGAGCACTATGGCTACACCTTC
>TRBV7-2|.|TRBJ2-7|.
CASSLVGGQASYEQYF
TGTGCCAGCAGCTTAGTTGGGGGACAAGCTTCCTACGAGCAGTACTTC
>TRBV12-3/TRBV12-4|.|TRBJ2-7|.
CASSRVTSYEQYF
TGTGCCAGCAGCAGGGTAACCTCCTACGAGCAGTACTTC
>TRBV10-3|.|TRBJ2-1|TRBD2
CAIRVGGGPSYNEQFF
TGTGCCATCAGGGTTGGGGGAGGGCCTTCCTACAATGAGCAGTTCTTC
>TRBV5-1|few|TRBJ2-5|TRBD2
CASSLGTSGSLGETQYF
TGCGCCAGCAGCTTGGGGACTAGCGGGAGTTTGGGGGAGACCCAGTACTTC
>TRBV19|.|TRBJ1-1|.
CASSSGTLNTEAFF
TGTGCCAGTAGTTCCGGGACACTAAACACTGAAGCTTTCTTT
>TRBV9|.|TRBJ1-6|TRBD1
CASSAPGQGDPPLHF
TGTGCCAGCAGCGCCCCGGGACAGGGGGATCCCCCCCTCCACTTT
>TRBV10-3|.|TRBJ1-1|.
CAISLGGTEAFF
TGTGCCATCAGCCTAGGTGGGACTGAAGCTTTCTTT
>TRBV29-1|.|TRBJ1-2|.
CSVEDRDYGYTF
TGCAGCGTTGAAGACAGGGACTATGGCTACACCTTC
>TRBV27|once|TRBJ1-2|.
CASSSPPGGYTF
TGTGCCAGCAGTTCCCCGCCGGGGGGCTACACCTTC
>TRBV11-2|.|TRBJ1-3|.
CASSFYSGTSSGNTIYF
TGTGCCAGCAGCTTCTACTCCGGGACCAGCTCTGGAAACACCATATATTTT
>TRBV4-3|few|TRBJ1-5|TRBD1
CASSQDQGAQPQHF
TGCGCCAGCAGCCAAGATCAGGGGGCCCAGCCCCAGCATTTT
>TRBV9|.|TRBJ1-2|.
CASSVDDRSYGYTF
TGTGCCAGCAGCGTAGATGACAGGAGCTATGGCTACACCTTC
>TRBV12-3/TRBV12-4|.|TRBJ2-5|.
CASSIQETQYF
TGTGCCAGCAGTATTCAAGAGACCCAGTACTTC
>TRBV7-9|many|TRBJ1-6|.
CASSLDWTNSPLHF
TGTGCCAGCAGCCTAGATTGGACTAATTCACCCCTCCACTTT